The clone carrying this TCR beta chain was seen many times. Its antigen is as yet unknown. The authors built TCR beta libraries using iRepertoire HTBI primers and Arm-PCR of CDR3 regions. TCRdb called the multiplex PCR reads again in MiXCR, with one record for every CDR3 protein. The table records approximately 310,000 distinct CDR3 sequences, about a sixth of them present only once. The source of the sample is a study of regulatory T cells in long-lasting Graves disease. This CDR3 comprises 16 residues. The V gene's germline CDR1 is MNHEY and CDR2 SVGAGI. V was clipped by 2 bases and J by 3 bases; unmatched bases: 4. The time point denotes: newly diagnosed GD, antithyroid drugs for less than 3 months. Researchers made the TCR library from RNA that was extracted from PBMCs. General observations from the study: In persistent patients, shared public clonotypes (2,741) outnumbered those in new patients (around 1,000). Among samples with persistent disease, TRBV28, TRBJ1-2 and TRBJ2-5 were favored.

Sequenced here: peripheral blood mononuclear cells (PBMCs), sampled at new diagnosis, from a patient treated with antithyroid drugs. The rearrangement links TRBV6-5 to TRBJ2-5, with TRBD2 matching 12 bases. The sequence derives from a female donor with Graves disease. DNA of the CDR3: TGTGCCAGCAGTTACGGACTAGCGGGGAGTGAAGAGACCCAGTACTTC. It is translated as CASSYGLAGSEETQYF.